These 19 T cell receptor beta chains originate from one sample sequenced in a study of CXCR3-negative and CXCR3-positive naive CD8 T cells. cDNA libraries for TRB were generated by 5' RACE incorporating UMI labels. No DNA is given; TCRdb re-called the 5' RACE reads and lists each CDR3 protein once. Reported are 6,000 to 8,500 distinct CDR3 sequences; the ten largest clones contain around 1.9%. Sequenced: naive CXCR3- CD8+ T cells from blood. The subset is: CD45RO-CCR7+CD27+CD95- naive CD8+ T cells lacking CXCR3 (TNR3-). The receptors derive from a human donor in good health. Some clones in this sample may be carry-over from other donors' samples.

This clonotype is called medium-sized (0.01 to 0.1%) based on its frequency. The rearrangement links TRBV20-1 to TRBJ2-2. This CDR3 spans 12 amino acids. The germline CDR1 and CDR2 sequences are DFQATT and SNEGSKA (reference sequence). The chain's CDR3 is CSARGNTGELFF.

According to its frequency, this clonotype is medium-sized (0.01 to 0.1%). The chain joins TRBV20-1 to TRBJ2-2. The CDR3 runs 14 residues. The V gene's germline CDR1 is DFQATT and CDR2 SNEGSKA (reference sequence). The CDR3 spells CSARDRRNTGELFF.

The chain has TRBV10-3 and TRBJ2-7; with no DNA, the TCRdb D assignment of TRBD2 cannot be verified. Germline V gives CDR1 ENHRY, CDR2 SYGVKD. This CDR3 region has 12 residues. CDR3 protein: CAIGGETYEQYF.

This clonotype is labeled medium-sized based on frequency. The rearrangement uses TRBV29-1 and TRBJ1-2. Looked up from germline, CDR1 is SQVTM and CDR2 is ANQGSEA. The CDR3 is 12 residues long. The CDR3 protein is CSVDQVDYGYTF.

Frequency places this clonotype as medium-sized. The rearrangement links TRBV5-1 to TRBJ1-1; lacking DNA, the TRBD1 call made by TCRdb goes unchecked. The CDR3 has 14 residues. In germline, CDR1 is SGHRS, CDR2 YFSETQ. CDR3 loop: CASSSGQGSTEAFF. Looking up the rest from reference TRBV5-1 and TRBJ1-1 gives the full variable domain: KAGVTQTPRYLIKTRGQQVTLSCSPISGHRSVSWYQQTPGQGLQFLFEYFSETQRNKGNFPGRFSGRQFSNSRSEMNVSTLELGDSALYLCASSSGQGSTEAFFGQGTRLTVV.

Frequency places this clonotype as medium-sized. J is TRBJ2-7 and V is TRBV29-1; without DNA, the TCRdb call of TRBD1 cannot be checked. The germline CDR1 and CDR2 sequences are SQVTM and ANQGSEA. This CDR3 is 15 amino acids long. The CDR3 loop reads CSVEDMGGAGYEQYF.

The V call is TRBV27, the J call TRBJ2-7. The CDR3 has 14 amino acids. The germline V gene encodes CDR1 MNHEY and CDR2 SMNVEV (reference sequence). CDR3 in amino acids: CASSLYLGDYEQYF.

According to its frequency, this clonotype is medium-sized. The CDR3 reads CSLTDRGFNQPQHF. The rearrangement joins TRBV29-1 to TRBJ1-5; the D gene TCRdb calls, TRBD1, cannot be checked with no DNA. CDR1 and CDR2 (germline): SQVTM, ANQGSEA. The length of the CDR3 is 14 residues.

The V call is TRBV11-3, the J call TRBJ2-1. This CDR3 comprises 12 residues. Germline V gene data show CDR1 as SGHNT and CDR2 as YENEEA. The CDR3 sequence: CASSLGRTEQFF.

This clonotype shows up as medium-sized by frequency. The V gene is TRBV5-1, the J gene TRBJ1-1; TCRdb names TRBD1, which stays unverified in the absence of DNA. Germline CDR1 is SGHRS and CDR2 is YFSETQ. This CDR3 has 14 amino acids. CDR3 loop: CASRDVEADTEAFF.

Its frequency marks this clonotype as medium-sized. This rearrangement joins TRBV29-1 to TRBJ1-1. The germline V gene has CDR1 SQVTM and CDR2 ANQGSEA. This CDR3 spans 12 amino acids. The CDR3 reads CSVEGANTEAFF.

This chain connects TRBV3-1 to TRBJ2-1. Germline-derived CDR1 and CDR2 are LGHDT and YNNKEL (reference sequence). This CDR3 region has 13 residues. Here the CDR3 reads CASSQDLSNEQFF.

V gene TRBV20-1 combines with J gene TRBJ2-7. In germline, CDR1 is DFQATT, CDR2 SNEGSKA (reference sequence). The CDR3 runs to 15 residues. CDR3 residues: CSAKALAGTAYEQYF.

Considering frequency, this clonotype is medium-sized. The chain recombines TRBV6-5 with TRBJ2-4; TCRdb's D gene call, TRBD2, goes unchecked for lack of DNA. Germline V CDR1 and CDR2: MNHEY, SVGAGI. This CDR3 is 16 amino acids long. CDR3 protein: CASSPLGGKDKNIQYF.

This clonotype counts as medium-sized (0.01 to 0.1%) by frequency. V usage is TRBV5-1 and J usage is TRBJ2-1; the D call of TRBD2 rests on TCRdb alone, since no DNA is present to check it. The CDR3 sequence is 16 residues long. Germline V gives CDR1 SGHRS, CDR2 YFSETQ. The CDR3 protein is CASSLGGPGGPNEQFF.

The V and J genes are TRBV29-1 and TRBJ2-7; TCRdb designates TRBD1, a call that cannot be tested without DNA. The CDR3 sequence is 12 residues long. From germline, CDR1 is SQVTM and CDR2 ANQGSEA. The chain's CDR3 is CSVVWTNYEQYF.

This clonotype is classed as medium-sized by frequency. The V call is TRBV5-1, the J call TRBJ1-1; TCRdb returns TRBD1, unconfirmable since there is no DNA. Germline V gene lookup returns CDR1 SGHRS and CDR2 YFSETQ. The CDR3 runs to 14 residues. CDR3 residues: CASSLSGDNTEAFF. Complete variable domain (other parts from reference TRBV5-1 and TRBJ1-1): KAGVTQTPRYLIKTRGQQVTLSCSPISGHRSVSWYQQTPGQGLQFLFEYFSETQRNKGNFPGRFSGRQFSNSRSEMNVSTLELGDSALYLCASSLSGDNTEAFFGQGTRLTVV.

The CDR3 protein is CASSFFAGTQYF. This chain uses TRBV9 with TRBJ2-3; checking the TCRdb D call of TRBD2 is not possible without DNA. Germline CDR1 SGDLS, CDR2 YYNGEE. The CDR3 loop spans 12 amino acids.

Frequency places this clonotype as medium-sized. V is TRBV6-2 or TRBV6-3 and J is TRBJ2-1; TCRdb lists TRBD2, though no DNA is available to test this call. Germline assignment: CDR1 MNHEY and CDR2 SVGEGT. CDR3 length equals 17 residues. The CDR3 loop reads CASSFNPQLAGWDEQFF.